This T cell receptor beta chain was captured in a study of T-cell reconstitution after alpha-beta-depleted transplantation in children. Preparation of the TCRbeta library used unique molecular identifiers. TCRdb called the PCR reads again in MiXCR, with one record for every CDR3 protein. This sample has almost 500,000 distinct CDR3 sequences, with roughly a tenth found just once. At least ten counts were recorded for this clonotype. The receptor's source is a child aged 2-15 years with inherited bone marrow failure, due to receive a stem cell transplant. The specimen was PBMCs, collected before TCRalphabeta/CD19-depleted stem cell transplant.

In DNA form, the CDR3 reads TGTGCCAGCAGCTTAGCGCATGGGGAAGGGACCCAGTACTTC. The encoded protein is CASSLAHGEGTQYF. This chain joins TRBV7-9 and TRBJ2-5; no clear D gene. The germline gives CDR1 SEHNR, CDR2 FQNEAQ (reference sequence). Trimming pared 0 bases from V and 7 bases from J, leaving 12 bases between. This CDR3 has 14 residues.